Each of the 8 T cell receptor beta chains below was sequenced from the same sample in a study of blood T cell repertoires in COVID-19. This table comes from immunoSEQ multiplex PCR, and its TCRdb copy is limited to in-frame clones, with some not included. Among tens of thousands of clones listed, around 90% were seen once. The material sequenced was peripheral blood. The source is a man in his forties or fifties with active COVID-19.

The CDR3 protein is CASSYHVTAGGPYEQFF. CDR3 DNA: TGTGCCAGCAGTTACCATGTAACGGCGGGGGGGCCATATGAGCAGTTCTTC. This rearrangement joins TRBV6-2 or TRBV6-3 to TRBJ2-1; the match to TRBD2 covers 9 bases. Germline V gene data show CDR1 as MNHEY and CDR2 as SVGEGT. The V and J ends lost 2 bases and 8 bases, in that order; junction bases with no gene match: 13. The CDR3 extends over 17 amino acids.

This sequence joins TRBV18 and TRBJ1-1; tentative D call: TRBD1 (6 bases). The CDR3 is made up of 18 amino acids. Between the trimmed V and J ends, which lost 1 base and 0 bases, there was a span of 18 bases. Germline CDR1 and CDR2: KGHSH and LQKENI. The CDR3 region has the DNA TGTGCCAGCTCACCACTAGTTCAGGGGACAAGAATGAACACTGAAGCTTTCTTT. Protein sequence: CASSPLVQGTRMNTEAFF.

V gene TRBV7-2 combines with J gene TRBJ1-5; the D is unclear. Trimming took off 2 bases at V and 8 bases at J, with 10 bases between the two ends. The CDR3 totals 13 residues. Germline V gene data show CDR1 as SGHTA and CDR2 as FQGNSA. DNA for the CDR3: TGTGCCAGCAGCTTATCCGGTGCGAAGCCCCAGCATTTT. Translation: CASSLSGAKPQHF.

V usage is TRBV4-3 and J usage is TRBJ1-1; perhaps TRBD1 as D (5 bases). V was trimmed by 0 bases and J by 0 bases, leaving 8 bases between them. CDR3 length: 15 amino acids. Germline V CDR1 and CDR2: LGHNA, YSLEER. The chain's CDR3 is CASSQDAGMNTEAFF. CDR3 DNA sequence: TGCGCCAGCAGCCAAGATGCAGGGATGAACACTGAAGCTTTCTTT.

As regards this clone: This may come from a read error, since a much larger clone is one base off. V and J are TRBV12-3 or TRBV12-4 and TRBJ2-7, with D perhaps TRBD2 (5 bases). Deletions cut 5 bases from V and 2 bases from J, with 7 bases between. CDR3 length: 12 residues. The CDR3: CASSPGAYEQYF. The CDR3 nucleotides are TGTGCCAGCAGTCCCGGGGCCTACGAGCAGTACTTC.

The CDR3 loop reads CASSGGLYEQYF. CDR3 in DNA: TGTGCCAGCAGTGGGGGCCTCTACGAGCAGTACTTC. The chain uses TRBV25-1 and TRBJ2-7; possible D gene TRBD1, 5 bases. V was clipped by 4 bases and J by 3 bases, with 7 bases between them. CDR1 is MGHDK and CDR2 is SYGVNS in the germline V gene. The CDR3 consists of 12 residues.

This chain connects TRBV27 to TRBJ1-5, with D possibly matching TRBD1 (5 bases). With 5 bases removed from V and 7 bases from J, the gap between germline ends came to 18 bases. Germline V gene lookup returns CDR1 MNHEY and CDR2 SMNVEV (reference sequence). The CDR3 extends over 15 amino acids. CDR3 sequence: CASSPLDNLRQPQHF. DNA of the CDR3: TGTGCCAGCAGTCCATTGGACAACCTACGGCAGCCCCAGCATTTT.

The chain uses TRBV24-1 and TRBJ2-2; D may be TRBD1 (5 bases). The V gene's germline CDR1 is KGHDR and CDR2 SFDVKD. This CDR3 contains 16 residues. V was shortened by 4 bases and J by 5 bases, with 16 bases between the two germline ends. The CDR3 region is CATSDFVQVGTGELFF. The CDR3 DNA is TGTGCCACCAGTGACTTCGTACAGGTGGGGACCGGGGAGCTGTTTTTT.